These T cell receptor beta chains were read from a single sample in a study of blood T cell repertoires in COVID-19. The method was immunoSEQ multiplex PCR; TCRdb's version includes in-frame clones alone and lacks a portion of them. The sample consists of 150,000 to 200,000 clones, more than 65% of them appearing once. The sample consisted of peripheral blood. Receptors originate from a woman aged 80 or older with active or convalescent COVID-19. CDR3s include the opening cysteine and the closing phenylalanine or tryptophan. A D gene is named only where the DNA matches it firmly. Clone sizes are given selectively: once, few, many, or a class where the clone is expanded.

v_gene: TRBV10-3; d_gene: NA; abundance: NA; j_gene: TRBJ1-1; CDR3aa: CAISVEGLNTEAFF; CDR3nt: TGTGCCATCAGTGTCGAGGGATTGAACACTGAAGCTTTCTTT
v_gene: TRBV5-1; d_gene: TRBD1; abundance: NA; j_gene: TRBJ2-7; CDR3aa: CASSPRDRTSEQYF; CDR3nt: TGCGCCAGCTCTCCCCGGGACAGGACCTCCGAGCAGTACTTC
v_gene: TRBV11-2; d_gene: NA; abundance: NA; j_gene: TRBJ2-5; CDR3aa: CASSLRSWERGQETQYF; CDR3nt: TGTGCCAGCAGCTTAAGATCGTGGGAGAGAGGGCAAGAGACCCAGTACTTC
v_gene: TRBV7-3; d_gene: NA; abundance: NA; j_gene: TRBJ1-2; CDR3aa: CASSEDSGYGYTF; CDR3nt: TGTGCCAGCAGCGAGGACAGTGGGTATGGCTACACCTTC
v_gene: TRBV7-8; d_gene: TRBD1; abundance: NA; j_gene: TRBJ1-2; CDR3aa: CASSSGTGDGYGYTF; CDR3nt: TGTGCCAGCAGCTCCGGGACAGGGGATGGCTATGGCTACACCTTC
v_gene: TRBV10-3; d_gene: NA; abundance: NA; j_gene: TRBJ1-4; CDR3aa: CAISESGTMNEKLFF; CDR3nt: TGTGCCATCAGTGAGTCCGGGACAATGAATGAAAAACTGTTTTTT
v_gene: TRBV19; d_gene: NA; abundance: NA; j_gene: TRBJ1-6; CDR3aa: CASRDSSSYNSPLHF; CDR3nt: TGTGCCTCCCGGGACTCGAGCTCCTATAATTCACCCCTCCACTTT
v_gene: TRBV18; d_gene: NA; abundance: NA; j_gene: TRBJ2-1; CDR3aa: CASSRDWYNEQFF; CDR3nt: TGTGCCAGCTCCCGGGACTGGTACAATGAGCAGTTCTTC
v_gene: TRBV5-4; d_gene: TRBD1; abundance: NA; j_gene: TRBJ2-7; CDR3aa: CASSLTGGSEQYF; CDR3nt: TGTGCCAGCAGCTTGACAGGGGGCTCCGAGCAGTACTTC
v_gene: TRBV29-1; d_gene: TRBD1; abundance: NA; j_gene: TRBJ1-3; CDR3aa: CSVEEGAGGNTIYF; CDR3nt: TGCAGCGTGGAAGAGGGGGCAGGTGGAAACACCATATATTTT
v_gene: TRBV11-2; d_gene: TRBD2; abundance: few; j_gene: TRBJ2-7; CDR3aa: CASSLSGRYAYEQYF; CDR3nt: TGTGCCAGCAGCTTGAGCGGGAGATATGCCTACGAGCAGTACTTC
v_gene: TRBV5-4; d_gene: NA; abundance: NA; j_gene: TRBJ2-3; CDR3aa: CASSFPESGVGTDTQYF; CDR3nt: TGTGCCAGCAGCTTCCCTGAGTCGGGAGTCGGCACAGATACGCAGTATTTT
v_gene: TRBV27; d_gene: NA; abundance: NA; j_gene: TRBJ1-3; CDR3aa: CATRPGVNSGNTIYF; CDR3nt: TGTGCCACTCGCCCGGGGGTCAACTCTGGAAACACCATATATTTT
v_gene: TRBV28; d_gene: TRBD2; abundance: NA; j_gene: TRBJ2-4; CDR3aa: CASSSQREGDIQYF; CDR3nt: TGTGCCAGCAGTTCCCAGCGGGAGGGTGACATTCAGTACTTC
v_gene: TRBV6-6; d_gene: NA; abundance: NA; j_gene: TRBJ2-2; CDR3aa: CASSRENTGELFF; CDR3nt: TGTGCCAGCAGCCGCGAGAACACCGGGGAGCTGTTTTTT
v_gene: TRBV9; d_gene: TRBD1; abundance: NA; j_gene: TRBJ2-1; CDR3aa: CASSATGGAVSNEQFF; CDR3nt: TGTGCCAGCAGCGCCACAGGGGGCGCGGTATCCAATGAGCAGTTCTTC
v_gene: TRBV19; d_gene: NA; abundance: NA; j_gene: TRBJ1-2; CDR3aa: CASSSGGREVLGYTF; CDR3nt: TGTGCCAGTAGCTCAGGCGGCAGGGAGGTGTTGGGCTACACCTTC
v_gene: TRBV7-7; d_gene: NA; abundance: NA; j_gene: TRBJ2-5; CDR3aa: CASSPRGYQETQYF; CDR3nt: TGTGCCAGCAGCCCAAGGGGGTACCAAGAGACCCAGTACTTC
v_gene: TRBV7-9; d_gene: TRBD2; abundance: NA; j_gene: TRBJ2-2; CDR3aa: CASSPRTSGLTGELFF; CDR3nt: TGTGCCAGCAGCCCAAGGACTAGCGGCCTCACCGGGGAGCTGTTTTTT
v_gene: TRBV6-5; d_gene: NA; abundance: NA; j_gene: TRBJ1-2; CDR3aa: CASSPRGYYGYTF; CDR3nt: TGTGCCAGCAGTCCCCGCGGGTACTATGGCTACACCTTC
v_gene: TRBV6-2/TRBV6-3; d_gene: NA; abundance: NA; j_gene: TRBJ1-5; CDR3aa: CASSYSPTGLGSNQPQHF; CDR3nt: TGTGCCAGCAGTTACTCGCCTACAGGGCTTGGGAGCAATCAGCCCCAGCATTTT
v_gene: TRBV2; d_gene: NA; abundance: NA; j_gene: TRBJ2-6; CDR3aa: CASSEWHSGANVLTF; CDR3nt: TGCGCCAGCAGTGAATGGCACTCTGGGGCCAACGTCCTGACTTTC
v_gene: TRBV27; d_gene: NA; abundance: few; j_gene: TRBJ1-5; CDR3aa: CASSDDKGGMSNQPQHF; CDR3nt: TGTGCCAGCAGTGATGACAAGGGGGGGATGAGCAATCAGCCCCAGCATTTT
v_gene: TRBV2; d_gene: TRBD1; abundance: NA; j_gene: TRBJ1-6; CDR3aa: CASRPGQGRFGSPLHF; CDR3nt: TGTGCCAGCAGGCCTGGACAGGGGCGTTTTGGTTCACCCCTCCACTTT
v_gene: TRBV7-9; d_gene: TRBD1; abundance: few; j_gene: TRBJ1-4; CDR3aa: CASSRDSNNEKLFF; CDR3nt: TGTGCCAGCAGCCGGGACAGCAATAATGAAAAACTGTTTTTT
v_gene: TRBV28; d_gene: NA; abundance: NA; j_gene: TRBJ1-3; CDR3aa: CASSGLGNTIYF; CDR3nt: TGTGCCAGTAGCGGGCTCGGAAACACCATATATTTT
v_gene: TRBV19; d_gene: NA; abundance: once; j_gene: TRBJ2-3; CDR3aa: CASSTQGRGTQYF; CDR3nt: TGTGCCAGTAGTACACAGGGCCGTGGTACGCAGTATTTT
v_gene: TRBV5-6; d_gene: NA; abundance: NA; j_gene: TRBJ2-5; CDR3aa: CASSLRTGKGTQYF; CDR3nt: TGTGCCAGCAGCCTTAGGACTGGGAAGGGGACCCAGTACTTC